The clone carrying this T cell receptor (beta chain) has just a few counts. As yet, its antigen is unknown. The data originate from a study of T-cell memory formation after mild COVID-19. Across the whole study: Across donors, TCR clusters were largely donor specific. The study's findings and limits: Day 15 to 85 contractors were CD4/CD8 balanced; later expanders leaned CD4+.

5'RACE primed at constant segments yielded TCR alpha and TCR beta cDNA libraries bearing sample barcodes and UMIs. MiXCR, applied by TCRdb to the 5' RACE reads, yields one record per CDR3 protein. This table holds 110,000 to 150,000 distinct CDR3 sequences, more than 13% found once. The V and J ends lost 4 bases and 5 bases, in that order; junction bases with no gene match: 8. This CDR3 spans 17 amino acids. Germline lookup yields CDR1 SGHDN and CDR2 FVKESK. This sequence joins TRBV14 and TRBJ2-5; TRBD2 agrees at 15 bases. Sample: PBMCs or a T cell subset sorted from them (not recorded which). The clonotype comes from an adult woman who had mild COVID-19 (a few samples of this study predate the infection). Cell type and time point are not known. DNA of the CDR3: TGTGCCAGCAGCCGAGGACTAGCGGGAGGGGCGGGGGAGACCCAGTACTTC. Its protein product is CASSRGLAGGAGETQYF.